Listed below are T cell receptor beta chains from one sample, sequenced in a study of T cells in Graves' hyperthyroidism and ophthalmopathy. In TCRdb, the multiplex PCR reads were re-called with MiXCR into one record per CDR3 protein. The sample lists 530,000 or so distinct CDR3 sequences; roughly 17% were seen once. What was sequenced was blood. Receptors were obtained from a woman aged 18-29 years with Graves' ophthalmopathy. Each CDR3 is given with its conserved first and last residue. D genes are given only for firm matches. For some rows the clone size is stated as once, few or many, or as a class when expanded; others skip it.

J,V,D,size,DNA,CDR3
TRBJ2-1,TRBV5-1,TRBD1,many,TGCGCCAGCAGCTCCGGACAGGGGAGCTCCTACAATGAGCAGTTCTTC,CASSSGQGSSYNEQFF
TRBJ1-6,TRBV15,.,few,TGTGCCACCAGCAGTGCTTTAGGGTCACCCCTCCACTTT,CATSSALGSPLHF
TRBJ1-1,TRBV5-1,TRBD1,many,TGCGCCAGCAGCTTGGGAGACAGGGGATTCATGAACACTGAAGCTTTCTTT,CASSLGDRGFMNTEAFF
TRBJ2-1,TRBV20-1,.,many,TGCAGTGCTAGAGGTCTGGCCCGCTACAATGAGCAGTTCTTC,CSARGLARYNEQFF
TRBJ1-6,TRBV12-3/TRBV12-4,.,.,TGTGCCAGCAGTTTTCCTAATTTACCCCTCCACTTT,CASSFPNLPLHF
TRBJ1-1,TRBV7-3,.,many,TGTGCCAGCAGCCATAACGTCGGGGGGGCTGAAGCTTTCTTT,CASSHNVGGAEAFF
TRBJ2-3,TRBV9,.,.,TGTGCCAGCAGCGTCACCGCAGGTAGCACAGATACGCAGTATTTT,CASSVTAGSTDTQYF
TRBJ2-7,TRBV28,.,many,TGTGCCAGCAGTCATGACTACGAGCAGTACTTC,CASSHDYEQYF
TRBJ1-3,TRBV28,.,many,TGTGCCAGCAGTTTTCGGGCAGAGGGAGCTGGAAACACCATATATTTT,CASSFRAEGAGNTIYF
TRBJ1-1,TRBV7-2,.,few,TGTGCCAGCAGCTTAGTGGCCGGAACGAACACTGAAGCTTTCTTT,CASSLVAGTNTEAFF
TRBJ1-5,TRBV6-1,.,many,TGTGCCAGCAGTGCAGAACGGCACAATCAGCCCCAGCATTTT,CASSAERHNQPQHF
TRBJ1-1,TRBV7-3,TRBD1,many,TGTGCCAGCAGCGCCATGACAGGGACTGAAGCTTTCTTT,CASSAMTGTEAFF
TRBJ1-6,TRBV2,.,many,TGTGCCAGCAGTGAGGGCAGGGCGGGGAGTGCACCCCTCCACTTT,CASSEGRAGSAPLHF
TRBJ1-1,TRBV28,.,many,TGTGCCAGCAGTTTATTGGGGGTGGTCACTGAAGCTTTCTTT,CASSLLGVVTEAFF
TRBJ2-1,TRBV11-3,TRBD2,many,TGTGCCAGCAGCCCGGGACTAGCGGACTACAATGAGCAGTTCTTC,CASSPGLADYNEQFF
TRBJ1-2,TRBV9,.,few,TGTGCCAGCAGCGGGGCCGGACAGCGAGTAGGTGCCCGCTATGGCTACACCTTC,CASSGAGQRVGARYGYTF
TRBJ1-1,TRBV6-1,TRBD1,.,TGTGCCAGCAGCCCCAGGACAGGGGACACTGAAGCTTTCTTT,CASSPRTGDTEAFF
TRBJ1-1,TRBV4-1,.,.,TGCGCCAGCAGCCAAGATCCAGGGCTGAACACTGAAGCTTTCTTT,CASSQDPGLNTEAFF
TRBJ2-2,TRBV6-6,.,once,TGTGCCAGCAGTTACTCTTCGAACACCGGGGAGCTGTTTTTT,CASSYSSNTGELFF
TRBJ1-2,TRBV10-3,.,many,TGTGCCATCAGTGAAGGGAAGATGGACTATGGCTACACCTTC,CAISEGKMDYGYTF
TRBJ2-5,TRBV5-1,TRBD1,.,TGCGCCAGCAGCCCACAGGGGATGAGAGAGACCCAGTACTTC,CASSPQGMRETQYF
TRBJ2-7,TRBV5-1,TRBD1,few,TGCGCCAGCAGCTTGCGGACAGGGCAATACGAGCAGTACTTC,CASSLRTGQYEQYF
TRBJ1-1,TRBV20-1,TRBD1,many,TGCAGTGCTAGAGACGGGACAGGGAGCACTGAAGCTTTCTTT,CSARDGTGSTEAFF
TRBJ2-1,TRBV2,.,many,TGTGCCAGCAGTCTCGGGTGGCATGAGCAGTTCTTC,CASSLGWHEQFF
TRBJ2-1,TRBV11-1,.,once,TGTGCCAGCATGAGGGACAACCAAAACAATGAGCAGTTCTTC,CASMRDNQNNEQFF
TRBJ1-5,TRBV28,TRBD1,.,TGTGCCAGCAGTTCAGCCTGGACAGGGGCCCCCAATCAGCCCCAGCATTTT,CASSSAWTGAPNQPQHF
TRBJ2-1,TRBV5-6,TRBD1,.,TGTGCCAGCAGCTTGGCCGGGACAGGGGTCTATGAGCAGTTCTTC,CASSLAGTGVYEQFF
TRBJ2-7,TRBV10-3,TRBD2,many,TGTGCCAGCCAAAGCGGGGCCACCTACGAGCAGTACTTC,CASQSGATYEQYF
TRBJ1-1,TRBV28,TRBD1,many,TGTGCCAGCAGTTCCTACCGGACAGGGGGCTTGATCACTGAAGCTTTCTTT,CASSSYRTGGLITEAFF
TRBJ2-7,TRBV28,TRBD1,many,TGTGCCAGCAGTTTATACAGGGGTTCCTACGAGCAGTACTTC,CASSLYRGSYEQYF
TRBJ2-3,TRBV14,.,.,TGTGCCAGCAGCACCCGGGACGTTACAGATACGCAGTATTTT,CASSTRDVTDTQYF
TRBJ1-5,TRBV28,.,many,TGTGCCAGCAGTGTATTTGGTTCCCATCAGCCCCAGCATTTT,CASSVFGSHQPQHF
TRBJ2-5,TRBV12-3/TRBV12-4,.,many,TGTGCCAGCAGTTTAGAGGAGAGCAAAGAGACCCAGTACTTC,CASSLEESKETQYF
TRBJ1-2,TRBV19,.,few,TGTGCCAGTAGTATAGGCAGCAACAACTATGGCTACACCTTC,CASSIGSNNYGYTF
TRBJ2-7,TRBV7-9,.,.,TGTGCCAGCAGCTTAGAGTACGGGCCATACTACGAGCAGTACTTC,CASSLEYGPYYEQYF
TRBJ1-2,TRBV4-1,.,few,TGCGCCAGCAGCCAAGATGGGGGATCACCCTATGGCTACACCTTC,CASSQDGGSPYGYTF
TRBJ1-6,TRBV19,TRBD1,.,TGTGCCAGTAGCCAGGCTGGGACAGGGGGTCGTGGGGCCCTCCACTTT,CASSQAGTGGRGALHF
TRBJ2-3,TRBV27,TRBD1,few,TGTGCCAGCAGTCAGGGGGCAACAAACACAGATACGCAGTATTTT,CASSQGATNTDTQYF
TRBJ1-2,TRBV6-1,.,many,TGTGCCAGCAGTGATTTGGTGCGACAAGGCTACACCTTC,CASSDLVRQGYTF
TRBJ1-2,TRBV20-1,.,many,TGCAGTGCCCGAAACAGCGGGAGCGGCTACACCTTC,CSARNSGSGYTF
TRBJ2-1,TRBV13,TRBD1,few,TGTGCCAGCAGCCCGGGACAGGGGGCAAATGAGCAGTTCTTC,CASSPGQGANEQFF
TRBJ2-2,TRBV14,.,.,TGTGCCAGCAGCTCTTGGTCGAACACCGGGGAGCTGTTTTTT,CASSSWSNTGELFF
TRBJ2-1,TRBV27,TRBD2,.,TGTGCCAGCACTACTACTAGCGGGAGTGAGCAGTTCTTC,CASTTTSGSEQFF
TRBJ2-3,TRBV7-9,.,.,TGTGCCAGCAGCCAAGATGCAAGGGGAAGCACAGATACGCAGTATTTT,CASSQDARGSTDTQYF
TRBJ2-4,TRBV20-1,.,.,TGCAGTGCTACCAGTTTCGGGGTAGCCAAAAACATTCAGTACTTC,CSATSFGVAKNIQYF
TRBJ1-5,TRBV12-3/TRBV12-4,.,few,TGTGCCAGCAGTTTGGTGGGTACTGCCCAGCATTTT,CASSLVGTAQHF